What follows describes a single TCR beta chain. The antigen remains unidentified. The read ends 3 residues before the CDR3 terminus; that terminus is restored from the germline J gene. These data belong to a study of T cells in women clearing cervical HPV infection. Study-wide results and caveats: Unknown T-cell numbers per sample may underlie the richness differences. CIN3+ cases had significantly higher TCR repertoire richness than controls, but evenness did not differ.

The length of the CDR3 is 15 residues. J was trimmed by 0 bases and V by 2 bases; bases with no gene match: 6. Per germline, CDR1 DFQATT and CDR2 SNEGSKA (reference sequence). The table came from immunoSEQ multiplex PCR; TCRdb's copy has only in-frame clones and leaves some out. Reported are roughly 37,000 clones; the ten largest clones contain around 6.4%. The sequence was collected from a woman between 18 and 70 years old with a cervical HPV16 infection that either progressed to CIN3+ or cleared (not recorded which). The specimen was blood buffy coat. V usage is TRBV20-1 and J usage is TRBJ2-7; 8 nucleotides agree with TRBD1. The covered CDR3 bases are TGCAGTGCTAGACCCGAGACAGGGGCCTCCTACGAG. Protein: CSARPETGASYE. The whole CDR3 reads CSARPETGASYEQYF.